This T cell receptor (beta chain) is from a study of blood T cell repertoires in COVID-19. Overall study context: Collection of acute and convalescent COVID-19 samples took place in the United States, Italy and Spain. Sources were T cells, B-cell-depleted T cells, or PBMCs; the material itself was cDNA or gDNA.

Original data processing: Counts of nucleated cells, estimated from reference gene primer amplification, were obtained. Using immunoSEQ multiplex PCR, the repertoire was profiled, and TCRdb retains in-frame clones only, with some absent. The V and J calls and clone size are taken from that table; D and trimming were inferred from the DNA. The sample lists roughly 120,000 clones; approximately 79% were seen once. V dropped 6 bases and J dropped 6 bases, with 18 bases sitting between them. Germline CDR1 is LNHDA and CDR2 is SQIVND (reference sequence). The CDR3 totals 15 residues. This clone turned up a few times.

The origin of this receptor is a woman of 80 years or more with active or convalescent COVID-19. The V gene is TRBV19, the J gene TRBJ1-5, with a possible D match to TRBD1 (6 bases). The sequenced sample consisted of peripheral blood. In DNA, the CDR3 is TGTGCCAGTAGCAAAACAGGGTCCTCCGTTCAGCCCCAGCATTTT. It codes for CASSKTGSSVQPQHF.